The clone carrying this T cell receptor (beta chain) came up once. This may come from a read error, since a much larger clone is one base off. The sample has other DNA sequences that encode this CDR3 too. It was on ten immunoSEQ deep assay plates that unsorted PBMC DNA was sequenced. Clones were sequenced by immunoSEQ multiplex PCR, and TCRdb holds only the in-frame ones, with some missing. This sample has about 490,000 clones; 76% occur once, and the top ten carry 10% to 15%. Germline-derived CDR1 and CDR2 are LNHNV and YYDKDF (reference sequence). The length of the CDR3 is 12 residues. This specimen comes from a study of shared clonotypes between healthy human individuals. Donors, without exception, were Caucasian adults residing in Nashville, Tennessee.

The clonotype originates from a middle-aged woman in good health. Some clones in this sample may be carry-over from other donors' samples. Input material: PBMCs. The chain employs TRBV15 and TRBJ1-1; TRBD1 is a possible D gene (6 bases). CDR3 amino acids: CATSRDGDKAFF. The CDR3, as DNA: TGTGCCACCAGCAGAGATGGGGACAAAGCCTTCTTT.